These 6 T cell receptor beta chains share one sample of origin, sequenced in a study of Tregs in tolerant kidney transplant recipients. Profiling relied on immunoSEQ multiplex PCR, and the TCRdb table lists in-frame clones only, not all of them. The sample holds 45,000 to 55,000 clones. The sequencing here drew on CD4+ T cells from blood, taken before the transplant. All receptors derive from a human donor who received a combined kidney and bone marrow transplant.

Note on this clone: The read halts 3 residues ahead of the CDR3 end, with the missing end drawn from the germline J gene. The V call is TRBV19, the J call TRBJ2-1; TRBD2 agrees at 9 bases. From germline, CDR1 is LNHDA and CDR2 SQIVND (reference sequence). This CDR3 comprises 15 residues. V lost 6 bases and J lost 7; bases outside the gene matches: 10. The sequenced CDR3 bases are TGTGCCAGTAGACTTGGAGCGGGAGGTTGGAATGAG. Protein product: CASRLGAGGWNE. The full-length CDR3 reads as CASRLGAGGWNEQFF.

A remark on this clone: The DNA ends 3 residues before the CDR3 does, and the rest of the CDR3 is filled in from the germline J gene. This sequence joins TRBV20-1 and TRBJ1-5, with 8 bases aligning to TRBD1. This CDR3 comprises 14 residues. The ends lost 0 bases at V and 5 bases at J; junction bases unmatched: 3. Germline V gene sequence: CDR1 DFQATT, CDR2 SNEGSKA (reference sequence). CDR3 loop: CSARDTRGHQPQHF. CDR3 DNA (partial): TGCAGTGCTAGAGATACCAGGGGGCATCAGCCC.

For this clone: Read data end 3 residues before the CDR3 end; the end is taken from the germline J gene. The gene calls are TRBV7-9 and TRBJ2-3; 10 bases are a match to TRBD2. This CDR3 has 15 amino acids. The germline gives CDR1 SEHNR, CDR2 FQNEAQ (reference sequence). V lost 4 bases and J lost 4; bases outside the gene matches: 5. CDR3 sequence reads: CASSSPSGSADTQYF. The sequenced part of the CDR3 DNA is TGTGCCAGCAGCTCGCCTAGCGGGAGCGCAGATACG.

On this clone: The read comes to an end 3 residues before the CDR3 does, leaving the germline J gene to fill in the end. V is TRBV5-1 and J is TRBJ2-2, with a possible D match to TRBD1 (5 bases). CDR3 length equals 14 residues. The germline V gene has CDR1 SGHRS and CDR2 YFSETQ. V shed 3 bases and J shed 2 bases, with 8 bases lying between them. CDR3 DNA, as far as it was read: TGCGCCAGCAGCTATGACAGAAACACCGGGGAG. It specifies CASSYDRNTGE. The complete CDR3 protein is CASSYDRNTGELFF.

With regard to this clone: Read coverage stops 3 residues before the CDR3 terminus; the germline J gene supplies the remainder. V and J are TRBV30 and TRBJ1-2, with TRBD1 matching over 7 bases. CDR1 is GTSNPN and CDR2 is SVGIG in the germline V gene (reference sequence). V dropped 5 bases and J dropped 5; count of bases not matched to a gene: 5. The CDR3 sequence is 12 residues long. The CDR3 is CAWPDRVYGYTF. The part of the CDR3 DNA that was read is TGTGCCTGGCCTGACAGGGTTTATGGC.

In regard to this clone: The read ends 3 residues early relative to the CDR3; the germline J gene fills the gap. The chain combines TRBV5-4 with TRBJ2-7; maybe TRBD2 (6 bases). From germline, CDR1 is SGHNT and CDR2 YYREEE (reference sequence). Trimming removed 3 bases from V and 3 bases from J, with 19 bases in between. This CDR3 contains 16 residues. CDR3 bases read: TGTGCCAGCAGCTCCGTCGCAGTTAGCGGCCTCTACGAG. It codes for CASSSVAVSGLYE. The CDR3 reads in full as CASSSVAVSGLYEQYF.